Here is one T cell receptor beta chain with its context. The target antigen is unknown. The data stem from a study of radiotherapy plus CTLA-4 blockade in lung cancer. Overall study context: Objective responses were seen in around 18% of patients, disease control in more than 30%.

Repertoires were generated with immunoSEQ multiplex PCR, while TCRdb's copy carries only in-frame clones and drops some. The sample holds roughly 73,000 clones; 87% are singletons and the top ten take around two fifths. The V and J ends lost 0 bases and 1 base respectively, with 10 bases between them. Germline V gene sequence: CDR1 SGHNT, CDR2 YYREEE (reference sequence). The CDR3 contains 15 residues. Study conclusions and caveats: Tumor-origin TCR clones grew in blood after radiotherapy plus ipilimumab.

The chain carries TRBV5-4 and TRBJ1-1, with no clear D. The specimen was peripheral blood, collected from a patient treated with radiotherapy plus ipilimumab. The sequence came from a human donor with non-small cell lung cancer that progressed on radiotherapy plus ipilimumab. CDR3 region: CASSLGGRGNTEAFF. In DNA form, the CDR3 reads TGTGCCAGCAGCTTGGGTGGACGGGGGAACACTGAAGCTTTCTTT. The full variable domain, in which reference TRBV5-4 and TRBJ1-1 provide the parts outside the CDR3, is ETGVTQSPTHLIKTRGQQVTLRCSSQSGHNTVSWYQQALGQGPQFIFQYYREEENGRGNFPPRFSGLQFPNYSSELNVNALELDDSALYLCASSLGGRGNTEAFFGQGTRLTVV.